Shown below are 27 T cell receptor beta chains from a single sample sequenced in a study of response to subunit inactivated influenza vaccine. TCRdb passed the RT-PCR reads through MiXCR, listing each CDR3 protein once. This sample has about 830,000 distinct CDR3 sequences; approximately 17% occur once, and the top ten carry 11%. The sequences come from PBMCs from blood, collected more than 4 days after vaccination. The source of these receptors is a man aged 50 to 60 who received an inactivated influenza vaccine.

This clonotype was counted only a few times. V and J are TRBV20-1 and TRBJ1-2; possible D gene TRBD1, 6 bases. V was clipped by 4 bases and J by 0 bases, with 12 bases between them. The CDR3 is 14 residues long. Germline V gives CDR1 DFQATT, CDR2 SNEGSKA (reference sequence). CDR3 region: CSAKRDTANYGYTF. The CDR3 DNA is TGCAGTGCTAAACGGGACACCGCTAACTATGGCTACACCTTC.

A few counts support this clonotype. This sequence joins TRBV12-3 or TRBV12-4 and TRBJ2-6; D ambiguous. The CDR3 has 13 residues. Trimming stripped 7 bases from V and 3 bases from J, with 7 bases between. CDR3 sequence reads: CASTNHGANVLTF. Here the CDR3 DNA reads TGTGCCAGCACTAACCATGGGGCCAACGTCCTGACTTTC.

This chain uses TRBV20-1 with TRBJ2-7; 10 bases align to TRBD1. The V segment lost 3 bases and the J segment 2 bases; nucleotides outside the gene matches: 4. In germline, CDR1 is DFQATT, CDR2 SNEGSKA (reference sequence). The CDR3 runs 14 residues. CDR3 sequence: CSASRDRGPYEQYF. The CDR3 coding sequence is TGCAGTGCTAGCCGGGACAGGGGCCCCTACGAGCAGTACTTC.

The chain joins TRBV6-5 to TRBJ2-1; D remains unclear. CDR1 is MNHEY and CDR2 is SVGAGI in the germline V gene. V dropped 0 bases and J dropped 8 bases, with 11 bases sitting between them. CDR3 length equals 14 residues. CDR3 sequence: CASSYSFLSDEQFF. Here the CDR3 DNA reads TGTGCCAGCAGTTACTCATTCCTGTCGGATGAGCAGTTCTTC.

This clonotype was recorded many times. The V and J genes are TRBV29-1 and TRBJ2-1; 11 bases are a match to TRBD2. CDR1 and CDR2 from the germline V gene are SQVTM and ANQGSEA. The CDR3 is 16 amino acids. V shed 2 bases, J shed 0 bases, and the junction held 3 bases outside the gene matches. CDR3 in amino acids: CSVEPGLADSYNEQFF. CDR3 coding DNA: TGCAGCGTTGAACCGGGACTAGCGGACTCCTACAATGAGCAGTTCTTC.

This clonotype has ten or more counts. J is TRBJ1-5 and V is TRBV20-1, with D perhaps matching TRBD1 (5 bases). The CDR3 is 14 amino acids. Germline CDR1 reads DFQATT; CDR2 reads SNEGSKA (reference sequence). Trimming took 5 bases from V and 7 from J, leaving 18 bases between them. CDR3 amino acids: CSAFTPGIRQPQHF. The DNA for the CDR3 is TGCAGTGCTTTTACTCCAGGGATCCGACAGCCCCAGCATTTT.

This clonotype was seen a few times. The rearrangement links TRBV20-1 to TRBJ2-4; 8 bases line up with TRBD2. J lost 8 bases, V lost 1 base, and 10 bases had no gene match. The CDR3 sequence is 15 residues long. Germline CDR1 reads DFQATT; CDR2 reads SNEGSKA (reference sequence). The CDR3 spells CSARAGSGSGDIQYF. DNA for the CDR3: TGCAGTGCTAGAGCTGGGAGCGGGAGCGGGGACATTCAGTACTTC.

V usage is TRBV4-3 and J usage is TRBJ2-7; no firm D call. The CDR3 covers 15 residues. The V end was cut by 3 bases, the J end by 1 base, with 13 bases between. CDR1 is LGHNA and CDR2 is YSLEER in the germline V gene. The CDR3 nucleotides are TGCGCCAGCAGCCAGGGAACACCCCCTTCCTACGAGCAGTACTTC. Amino acids: CASSQGTPPSYEQYF.

CDR3 sequence: CASSQAGGELFF. The CDR3 nucleotides read TGCGCCAGCAGCCAAGCTGGTGGGGAGCTGTTTTTT. This chain joins TRBV4-1 and TRBJ2-2; D is unresolved. The V gene's germline CDR1 is MGHRA and CDR2 YSYEKL. Trimming took 1 base from V and 8 from J, leaving 5 bases between them. CDR3 length: 12 amino acids.

The chain carries TRBV5-1 and TRBJ2-3; no reliable D call. The V and J ends lost 0 bases and 5 bases respectively, with 7 bases between them. From germline, CDR1 is SGHRS and CDR2 YFSETQ. The CDR3 length is 13 residues. In nucleotides, the CDR3 is TGCGCCAGCAGCTTGGCCTTCGGAGATACGCAGTATTTT. Protein: CASSLAFGDTQYF. Filled out from reference TRBV5-1 and TRBJ2-3, the complete variable domain reads KAGVTQTPRYLIKTRGQQVTLSCSPISGHRSVSWYQQTPGQGLQFLFEYFSETQRNKGNFPGRFSGRQFSNSRSEMNVSTLELGDSALYLCASSLAFGDTQYFGPGTRLTVL.

This clonotype came up a few times. The rearrangement links TRBV6-5 to TRBJ2-3; 11 nucleotides match TRBD2. This CDR3 region has 17 residues. The V and J ends lost 2 bases and 3 bases, in that order; junction bases with no gene match: 7. Germline CDR1 reads MNHEY; CDR2 reads SVGAGI. CDR3 residues: CASSYVPSGRLTDTQYF. DNA for the CDR3: TGTGCCAGCAGTTACGTGCCTAGCGGGAGGTTGACAGATACGCAGTATTTT.

This clonotype was seen only a few times. The rearrangement uses TRBV7-9 and TRBJ2-7; TRBD2 is a possible D gene (6 bases). V lost 1 base and J 4 bases, leaving 11 bases between the germline ends. The germline V gene encodes CDR1 SEHNR and CDR2 FQNEAQ (reference sequence). The CDR3 is made up of 14 amino acids. CDR3 sequence (DNA): TGTGCCAGCAGCTTAGGGTTCGGGGGATACGAGCAGTACTTC. Amino acid sequence: CASSLGFGGYEQYF.

This clonotype has a count of ten or more. The rearrangement uses TRBV10-3 and TRBJ1-2; 10 bases fit TRBD1. CDR3 length: 15 residues. Germline V gives CDR1 ENHRY, CDR2 SYGVKD. Trimming took 9 bases from V and 3 from J; bases not matched to a gene: 10. CDR3 sequence reads: CAIKPGQGNDYGYTF. The DNA for the CDR3 is TGTGCCATAAAACCGGGACAGGGGAACGACTATGGCTACACCTTC.

In this sample, this clonotype turned up a few times. The chain links TRBV5-1 to TRBJ2-6, with D maybe TRBD1 (5 bases). The CDR3 contains 17 residues. Trimming pared 2 bases from V and 3 bases from J, leaving 15 bases between. Germline values: CDR1 SGHRS, CDR2 YFSETQ. The CDR3 spells CASSLLSRADGANVLTF. The CDR3 bases are TGCGCCAGCAGCTTACTATCCAGGGCTGATGGGGCCAACGTCCTGACTTTC.

CDR3 residues: CASSPRGQHMNTEAFF. For the CDR3, the DNA is TGTGCCAGCAGCCCAAGAGGACAGCACATGAACACTGAAGCTTTCTTT. The chain carries TRBV7-8 and TRBJ1-1, with D maybe TRBD1 (6 bases). This CDR3 region has 16 residues. Deletions cut 5 bases from V and 0 bases from J, with 16 bases between. The germline CDR1 and CDR2 sequences are SGHVS and FQNEAQ.

This rearrangement joins TRBV6-2 or TRBV6-3 to TRBJ1-1; D not certain. The CDR3 contains 13 residues. Per the germline V gene, CDR1 is MNHEY and CDR2 is SVGEGT. The V end was cut by 6 bases, the J end by 3 bases, with 11 bases between. CDR3 amino acids: CASRNTEYTEAFF. CDR3 sequence (DNA): TGTGCCAGCAGAAACACGGAATACACTGAAGCTTTCTTT.

In its sample, this clonotype was seen a few times. The chain combines TRBV5-1 with TRBJ1-6; possible D gene TRBD1, 5 bases. The CDR3 sequence is 15 residues long. The germline V gene encodes CDR1 SGHRS and CDR2 YFSETQ. Trimming stripped 0 bases from V and 10 bases from J, with 14 bases between. The CDR3 spells CASSLGSREGSPLHF. CDR3 bases: TGCGCCAGCAGCTTGGGATCCAGGGAAGGATCACCCCTCCACTTT.

This clonotype was counted only a few times. The genes are TRBV12-3 or TRBV12-4 and TRBJ2-2; D may be TRBD2 (6 bases). Trimming removed 7 bases from V and 2 bases from J, with 14 bases in between. The CDR3 consists of 15 residues. The CDR3, as DNA: TGTGCCAGCATCGACGGGGGTTTCAACACCGGGGAGCTGTTTTTT. Translation gives CASIDGGFNTGELFF.

This chain uses TRBV20-1 with TRBJ1-2; D perhaps matches TRBD1 (5 bases). The CDR3 covers 15 residues. V lost 1 base to trimming and J lost 4 bases, with 16 bases between them. Germline V gene lookup returns CDR1 DFQATT and CDR2 SNEGSKA (reference sequence). CDR3 residues: CSARVFGRGRYGYTF. CDR3 bases: TGCAGTGCTAGAGTCTTCGGGAGGGGCCGCTATGGCTACACCTTC.

This clonotype came up a few times. This chain joins TRBV7-9 and TRBJ2-6; D perhaps matches TRBD2 (5 bases). This CDR3 region has 16 residues. Germline loops: CDR1 SEHNR, CDR2 FQNEAQ (reference sequence). V lost 11 bases and J lost 0, with 17 bases in between. In nucleotides, the CDR3 is TGTGCCCCCGAGACTACCAGGAGCTCTGGGGCCAACGTCCTGACTTTC. Protein sequence: CAPETTRSSGANVLTF.

In this sample, this clonotype turned up a few times. This chain uses TRBV7-2 with TRBJ2-7, with TRBD2 matching 10 bases. The junction had 7 bases not matched to a gene; V was cut back by 1 base and J by 7 bases. The CDR3 spans 15 residues. Germline CDR1 SGHTA, CDR2 FQGNSA. CDR3 loop: CASSLEPAGGPEQYF. The CDR3, as DNA: TGTGCCAGCAGCTTAGAACCAGCGGGAGGGCCTGAGCAGTACTTC. Supplemented by reference TRBV7-2 and TRBJ2-7, the full variable domain reads GAGVSQSPSNKVTEKGKDVELRCDPISGHTALYWYRQSLGQGLEFLIYFQGNSAPDKSGLPSDRFSAERTGGSVSTLTIQRTQQEDSAVYLCASSLEPAGGPEQYFGPGTRLTVT.

V usage is TRBV6-2 or TRBV6-3 and J usage is TRBJ1-1; TRBD1 matches 11 bases. V lost 0 bases to trimming and J lost 4 bases; unmatched junction nucleotides: 4. The germline CDR1 and CDR2 sequences are MNHEY and SVGEGT. CDR3 length: 16 residues. CDR3 bases: TGTGCCAGCAGTTACTCGGTCGGACAGGGGGCCACTGAAGCTTTCTTT. Translating it yields CASSYSVGQGATEAFF.

The rearrangement links TRBV20-1 to TRBJ2-7; D call uncertain. The CDR3 sequence is 13 residues long. CDR1 and CDR2 from the germline V gene are DFQATT and SNEGSKA (reference sequence). V shed 6 bases and J shed 5 bases, with 17 bases lying between them. The CDR3 region has the DNA TGCAGTGCCTCTCTCCGGGCCGCGAACGAGCAGTACTTC. As protein: CSASLRAANEQYF.

The chain is built from TRBV12-3 or TRBV12-4 and TRBJ2-7; a weak D match, TRBD2 (5 bases). V dropped 2 bases and J dropped 5 bases, with 10 bases sitting between them. This CDR3 spans 13 amino acids. The CDR3 nucleotides are TGTGCCAGCAGTTTATATCCGAGGGACGAGCAGTACTTC. This encodes CASSLYPRDEQYF.

This chain links TRBV20-1 with TRBJ1-2; D gene ambiguous. The CDR3 is made up of 13 amino acids. V lost 6 bases to trimming and J lost 13 bases, with 24 bases between them. Germline CDR1 is DFQATT and CDR2 is SNEGSKA (reference sequence). The CDR3 DNA is TGCAGTGCACCACACTATACGGCTCGGTATACCACCTTC. Its protein is CSAPHYTARYTTF.

The chain recombines TRBV7-8 with TRBJ1-1, with D perhaps matching TRBD1 (5 bases). The CDR3 sequence is 14 residues long. Looked up from germline, CDR1 is SGHVS and CDR2 is FQNEAQ. V was cut by 0 bases and J by 4 bases, with 9 bases left in between. The CDR3 is CASSLAGTGTEAFF. DNA for the CDR3: TGTGCCAGCAGCTTAGCCGGGACGGGCACTGAAGCTTTCTTT.

This clonotype was observed a few times. CDR3 DNA: TGTGCCAGCAGTTACCCCGACAGGGGAAATAGCAATCAGCCCCAGCATTTT. It encodes CASSYPDRGNSNQPQHF. The chain combines TRBV6-5 with TRBJ1-5; 8 nucleotides align to TRBD1. With V trimmed by 2 bases and J by 0 bases, 6 bases remained unmatched. This CDR3 comprises 17 residues. Germline V gene lookup returns CDR1 MNHEY and CDR2 SVGAGI.